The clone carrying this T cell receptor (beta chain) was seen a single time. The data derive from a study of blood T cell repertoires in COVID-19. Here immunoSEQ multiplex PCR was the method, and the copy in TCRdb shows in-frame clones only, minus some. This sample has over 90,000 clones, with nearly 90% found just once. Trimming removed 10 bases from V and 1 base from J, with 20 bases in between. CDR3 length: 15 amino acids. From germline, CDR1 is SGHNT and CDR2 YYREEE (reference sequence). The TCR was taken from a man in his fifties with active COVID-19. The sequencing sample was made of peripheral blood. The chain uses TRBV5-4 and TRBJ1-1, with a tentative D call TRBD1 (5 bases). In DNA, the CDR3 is TGTGCCCAATCTGGGGGGTCCCAGAGGAACACTGAAGCTTTCTTT. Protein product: CAQSGGSQRNTEAFF.